The 27 T cell receptor beta chains below were found in one sample sequenced in a study of T cells in Graves' hyperthyroidism and ophthalmopathy. The CDR3 regions of TCR beta were amplified from RNA transcripts. The study used the HTBI primer set for a first-round RT-PCR of the TCR CDR3. TCRdb re-analysed the multiplex PCR reads in MiXCR, keeping a single row per CDR3 protein. The sample has a few hundred thousand distinct CDR3 sequences; 14% are singletons. The sequencing input was blood. The receptors here all came from a woman between 35 and 50 years old with Graves' hyperthyroidism.

In this sample, this clonotype turned up many times. This chain uses TRBV15 with TRBJ2-7; 9 bases are shared with TRBD1. The CDR3 length is 16 residues. Germline V gene sequence: CDR1 LNHNV, CDR2 YYDKDF (reference sequence). J was trimmed by 4 bases and V by 0 bases; bases with no gene match: 7. The CDR3 coding sequence is TGTGCCACCAGCAGAGATCCCCCGGGACAGGGTTACGAGCAGTACTTC. It encodes CATSRDPPGQGYEQYF.

Only a few counts were recorded for this clonotype. The J gene is TRBJ2-3, the V gene TRBV13, with D possibly being TRBD2 (5 bases). The CDR3 has 16 residues. Germline CDR1 is PRHDT and CDR2 is FYEKMQ (reference sequence). V lost 0 bases, J lost 2 bases, and 12 bases lay in between. In DNA, the CDR3 is TGTGCCAGCAGCTTAGGCCTAGCAGAATACACAGATACGCAGTATTTT. It is translated as CASSLGLAEYTDTQYF.

This clonotype was observed at least ten times. This chain links TRBV20-1 with TRBJ2-3; D is perhaps TRBD2 (5 bases). The CDR3 is made up of 14 amino acids. Trimming shortened V by 0 bases and J by 1 base, and 8 bases separated the two germline ends. Germline CDR1 DFQATT, CDR2 SNEGSKA (reference sequence). The chain's CDR3 is CSARDAAGTDTQYF. CDR3 DNA: TGCAGTGCTAGAGATGCAGCGGGCACAGATACGCAGTATTTT.

This clonotype was seen a few times. The genes are TRBV20-1 and TRBJ2-7; 7 positions agree with TRBD2. Germline trimming cut 4 bases from V and 5 bases from J; bases unmatched to any gene: 11. The CDR3 spans 14 residues. CDR1 and CDR2 (germline): DFQATT, SNEGSKA (reference sequence). CDR3 bases: TGCAGTGCTACCCAAGCGGGATTCTTCAACGAGCAGTACTTC. Its protein product is CSATQAGFFNEQYF.

The rearrangement uses TRBV24-1 and TRBJ2-1; 7 bases line up with TRBD1. CDR1 and CDR2 from the germline V gene are KGHDR and SFDVKD. The V segment lost 4 bases and the J segment 4 bases; nucleotides outside the gene matches: 6. The length of the CDR3 is 15 residues. CDR3 nucleotide sequence: TGTGCCACCAGTGACTACAGGGGTGGTTACAATGAGCAGTTCTTC. This encodes CATSDYRGGYNEQFF.

This rearrangement joins TRBV18 to TRBJ2-7; the match to TRBD2 covers 9 bases. Germline values: CDR1 KGHSH, CDR2 LQKENI. The CDR3 runs to 16 residues. Trimming removed 2 bases from V and 2 bases from J; junction bases left unmatched: 7. CDR3 residues: CASSPVASGTTYEQYF. CDR3 DNA: TGTGCCAGCTCACCAGTGGCTAGCGGGACCACCTACGAGCAGTACTTC.

The V call is TRBV27, the J call TRBJ2-6; TRBD1 agrees at 7 bases. This CDR3 contains 16 residues. V was pared by 9 bases and J by 3 bases, with 11 bases of the junction left unmatched. Germline lookup yields CDR1 MNHEY and CDR2 SMNVEV (reference sequence). The CDR3 DNA sequence: TGTGCCAGTAGGTATTTAGGGGGCTTTGGGGCCAACGTCCTGACTTTC. As protein: CASRYLGGFGANVLTF. The full variable domain, rest sourced from reference TRBV27 and TRBJ2-6, is EAQVTQNPRYLITVTGKKLTVTCSQNMNHEYMSWYRQDPGLGLRQIYYSMNVEVTDKGDVPEGYKVSRKEKRNFPLILESPSPNQTSLYFCASRYLGGFGANVLTFGAGSRLTVL.

This clonotype was seen a handful of times. V usage is TRBV6-2 or TRBV6-3 and J usage is TRBJ2-4, with 13 bases matching TRBD2. The CDR3 length is 20 residues. Germline V CDR1 and CDR2: MNHEY, SVGEGT. The junction had 10 bases not matched to a gene; V was cut back by 2 bases and J by 0 bases. CDR3 DNA sequence: TGTGCCAGCAGTTACGGGACTAGCGGGAATGAGATCCTAGCCAAAAACATTCAGTACTTC. Amino acid sequence: CASSYGTSGNEILAKNIQYF.

This clonotype was found many times. The chain employs TRBV18 and TRBJ1-2, with 9 bases fitting TRBD1. V trimming: 6 bases; J trimming: 4 bases; junction bases outside the gene matches: 9. The CDR3 runs to 15 residues. Per germline, CDR1 KGHSH and CDR2 LQKENI. For the CDR3, the DNA is TGTGCCAGCTCCAACGGGGACAGGGTCATCTATGGCTACACCTTC. Amino acids: CASSNGDRVIYGYTF.

At least ten counts were recorded for this clonotype. The V call is TRBV5-1, the J call TRBJ2-5, with a weak D call TRBD1 (6 bases). Germline assignment: CDR1 SGHRS and CDR2 YFSETQ. V lost 0 bases, J lost 1 base, and 10 bases lay in between. The CDR3 contains 15 residues. The CDR3 sequence: CASSLGTVFQETQYF. CDR3 coding DNA: TGCGCCAGCAGCTTGGGGACAGTATTCCAAGAGACCCAGTACTTC.

This clonotype was picked up many times. This CDR3 reads CASTIGTSTEAFF. Written as DNA, the CDR3 is TGTGCCAGTACCATCGGGACAAGCACTGAAGCTTTCTTT. This chain uses TRBV19 with TRBJ1-1, with a possible D match to TRBD1 (6 bases). Germline lookup yields CDR1 LNHDA and CDR2 SQIVND (reference sequence). The V gene lost 7 bases and the J gene lost 4 bases, with 13 bases spanning the gap. This CDR3 comprises 13 residues.

In its sample, this clonotype was seen many times. The chain carries TRBV3-1 and TRBJ2-3; 7 bases map to TRBD2. Germline V CDR1 and CDR2: LGHDT, YNNKEL (reference sequence). V lost 4 bases, J lost 0 bases, and 7 bases stayed unmatched. The CDR3 is made up of 16 amino acids. The CDR3 loop reads CASSPESGASTDTQYF. CDR3 nucleotides: TGTGCCAGCAGCCCCGAAAGCGGGGCGAGCACAGATACGCAGTATTTT.

V is TRBV4-2 and J is TRBJ2-3; D is tentatively TRBD1 or TRBD2 (5 bases each). The CDR3 has 15 residues. CDR1 and CDR2 from the germline V gene are LGHNA and YNFKEQ. Between the trimmed V and J ends, which lost 0 bases and 0 bases, there was a span of 7 bases. CDR3 sequence reads: CASSQDRDSTDTQYF. In DNA form, the CDR3 reads TGTGCCAGCAGCCAAGACAGGGACAGCACAGATACGCAGTATTTT.

The chain couples TRBV11-2 to TRBJ2-5, with D perhaps matching TRBD1 (6 bases). Per the germline V gene, CDR1 is SGHAT and CDR2 is FQNNGV. The V end lost 2 bases, the J end lost 2 bases, and 9 bases lay between the germline ends. CDR3 length equals 14 residues. CDR3 sequence (DNA): TGTGCCAGCAGCTTACCCAGGGGTCAAGAGACCCAGTACTTC. It codes for CASSLPRGQETQYF. Filled out from reference TRBV11-2 and TRBJ2-5, the complete variable domain reads EAGVAQSPRYKIIEKRQSVAFWCNPISGHATLYWYQQILGQGPKLLIQFQNNGVVDDSQLPKDRFSAERLKGVDSTLKIQPAKLEDSAVYLCASSLPRGQETQYFGPGTRLLVL.

The chain employs TRBV29-1 and TRBJ2-1; 15 bases are a match to TRBD2. J lost 0 bases, V lost 6 bases, and 6 bases had no gene match. There are 17 residues in the CDR3. Germline V gene data show CDR1 as SQVTM and CDR2 as ANQGSEA. CDR3 residues: CSVRGLAGGSSYNEQFF. CDR3 DNA sequence: TGCAGCGTCCGCGGACTAGCGGGGGGGAGCTCCTACAATGAGCAGTTCTTC.

The V gene is TRBV6-2 or TRBV6-3, the J gene TRBJ2-7; D might be TRBD1 (7 bases). The germline V gene has CDR1 MNHEY and CDR2 SVGEGT. V lost 7 bases to trimming and J lost 3 bases, with 16 bases between them. This CDR3 is 14 amino acids long. CDR3 residues: CASIRSGGNYEQYF. Here the CDR3 DNA reads TGTGCCAGCATAAGGTCAGGGGGGAACTACGAGCAGTACTTC.

There are a few counts of this clonotype. The CDR3 nucleotides are TGTGCCAGCAGCTTATCGCCCTCCGGGACAGAAGCTTTCTTT. It translates to CASSLSPSGTEAFF. The gene calls are TRBV7-9 and TRBJ1-1; D perhaps matches TRBD1 (6 bases). This CDR3 has 14 residues. V was trimmed by 2 bases and J by 8 bases, leaving 15 bases between them. CDR1 is SEHNR, CDR2 FQNEAQ, per germline (reference sequence).

The rearrangement links TRBV9 to TRBJ2-1, with 7 positions matching TRBD1. From germline, CDR1 is SGDLS and CDR2 YYNGEE. J gave up 8 bases and V 3 bases, and 8 bases lay outside the gene matches. This CDR3 has 14 amino acids. The CDR3 is CASSAGTAQYEQFF. For the CDR3, the DNA is TGTGCCAGCAGCGCCGGGACAGCCCAATATGAGCAGTTCTTC.

This clonotype was counted a few times. The V gene is TRBV11-1, the J gene TRBJ1-6; the D is unclear. Germline V gene sequence: CDR1 SGHAT, CDR2 FQDESV (reference sequence). The CDR3 covers 13 residues. Trimming pared 2 bases from V and 5 bases from J, leaving 4 bases between. CDR3 amino acids: CASSLSDNSPLHF. CDR3 coding DNA: TGTGCCAGCAGCTTATCGGATAATTCACCCCTCCACTTT.

This clonotype was observed a handful of times. V gene TRBV7-8 combines with J gene TRBJ2-1; 8 bases agree with TRBD2. Unmatched junction bases numbered 13, after V lost 6 bases and J lost 6 bases. CDR3 size: 16 residues. Germline loops: CDR1 SGHVS, CDR2 FQNEAQ. The CDR3 loop reads CASSSPPGLVSNEQFF. The CDR3 DNA reads as TGTGCCAGCAGTTCCCCCCCGGGACTAGTGAGCAATGAGCAGTTCTTC.

This clonotype was recorded many times. The chain couples TRBV24-1 to TRBJ2-7; 7 positions agree with TRBD1. From germline, CDR1 is KGHDR and CDR2 SFDVKD. This CDR3 contains 16 residues. J was trimmed by 3 bases and V by 3 bases; bases with no gene match: 10. CDR3 coding DNA: TGTGCCACCAGTGATCCTACAGGGGTAGCATTCTACGAGCAGTACTTC. Protein sequence: CATSDPTGVAFYEQYF.

Regarding this clonotype: A single base separates this from a much larger clone, so it may be a read error. The chain carries TRBV12-3 or TRBV12-4 and TRBJ2-5, with D possibly TRBD2 on 5 matching bases. Between the trimmed V and J ends, which lost 7 bases and 5 bases, there was a span of 14 bases. This CDR3 comprises 13 residues. CDR3 bases: TGTGCCAGCACCGACCGGGGTCAGGAGACCCAGTACTTC. Protein sequence: CASTDRGQETQYF.

This clonotype was detected many times. The J gene is TRBJ2-7, the V gene TRBV12-3 or TRBV12-4, with D perhaps TRBD2 (5 bases). Trimming removed 1 base at V and 2 bases at J, with 6 bases between. The CDR3 has 13 amino acids. In nucleotides, the CDR3 is TGTGCCAGCAGTTTAGAACTAGCCTACGAGCAGTACTTC. Translated: CASSLELAYEQYF.

V and J are TRBV30 and TRBJ1-4; D uncertain. V lost 4 bases and J lost 8, with 17 bases in between. This CDR3 comprises 14 residues. Germline CDR1 GTSNPN, CDR2 SVGIG (reference sequence). CDR3 residues: CAWNLQLQDEKLFF. The CDR3 region has the DNA TGTGCCTGGAACCTACAGTTGCAAGACGAAAAACTGTTTTTT.

The chain joins TRBV19 to TRBJ2-1; 12 bases are shared with TRBD2. This CDR3 has 18 residues. Trimming cost V 1 base and J 6 bases; bases outside gene matches: 10. Germline CDR1 and CDR2: LNHDA and SQIVND (reference sequence). CDR3 sequence (DNA): TGTGCCAGTAGTATAGGACTAGCGGGGGCCTCGAGGGTCAATGAGCAGTTCTTC. Protein product: CASSIGLAGASRVNEQFF.

This clonotype was counted between two and nine times. This sequence joins TRBV13 and TRBJ2-7; D perhaps matches TRBD2 (5 bases). This CDR3 is built from 14 residues. Between the trimmed V and J ends, which lost 5 bases and 3 bases, there was a span of 14 bases. CDR1 PRHDT and CDR2 FYEKMQ come from the germline V gene (reference sequence). CDR3 coding DNA: TGTGCCAGCAGCCCAAGAGGGATCAACTACGAGCAGTACTTC. Translated: CASSPRGINYEQYF. The full variable domain, with the rest looked up from reference TRBV13 and TRBJ2-7, is AAGVIQSPRHLIKEKRETATLKCYPIPRHDTVYWYQQGPGQDPQFLISFYEKMQSDKGSIPDRFSAQQFSDYHSELNMSSLELGDSALYFCASSPRGINYEQYFGPGTRLTVT.

Many counts were recorded for this clonotype. The V call is TRBV28, the J call TRBJ1-5; D remains ambiguous. V dropped 5 bases and J dropped 4 bases, with 12 bases sitting between them. The CDR3 length is 14 residues. Germline CDR1 and CDR2: MDHEN and SYDVKM. Written as DNA, the CDR3 is TGTGCCAGCAGTCGCAATGGCGGAAATCAGCCCCAGCATTTT. This gives the protein CASSRNGGNQPQHF.